This TCR beta chain was found in a study of T cells in Graves' hyperthyroidism and ophthalmopathy. Findings of the study overall: Among thyroid clonotypes expanded above 0.001, most also appeared in blood. By a 13 V-J model, ophthalmopathy was set apart from stable hyperthyroidism.

Per germline, CDR1 GTSNPN and CDR2 SVGIG (reference sequence). Trimming took 1 base from V and 5 from J, leaving 6 bases between them. The CDR3 sequence is 12 residues long. Newly diagnosed hyperthyroidism, duration under 2 months, in patients aged 18 to 65. Based on clinical symptoms, serum thyroxine and TRAb, thyroid ultrasound and orbital computed tomography, diagnoses were reached. TCR beta CDR3 regions were amplified from RNA transcripts. When the TCR CDR3 underwent first-round RT-PCR, the HTBI primer set was used. TCRdb processed the multiplex PCR reads anew with MiXCR; each CDR3 protein has one entry. The table lists hundreds of thousands of distinct CDR3 sequences, approximately 15% of them singletons, with approximately 25% in the top ten. This clonotype was observed a few times. Its antigen is unknown.

The sequence was obtained from a woman aged 25 to 39 with Graves' hyperthyroidism. The V gene is TRBV30, the J gene TRBJ2-1, with D hard to call. Sequenced sample: blood. The CDR3 loop is CAWSETNNEQFF. CDR3 in DNA: TGTGCCTGGAGTGAAACTAACAATGAGCAGTTCTTC. Together with reference TRBV30 and TRBJ2-1, the CDR3 gives the full variable domain: SQTIHQWPATLVQPVGSPLSLECTVEGTSNPNLYWYRQAAGRGLQLLFYSVGIGQISSEVPQNLSASRPQDRQFILSSKKLLLSDSGFYLCAWSETNNEQFFGPGTRLTVL.